The 23 T cell receptor beta chains below were found in one sample sequenced in a study of early T cells in non-severe SARS-CoV-2 infection. TCRdb reprocessed the 5' RACE reads via MiXCR and lists one record per CDR3 protein. The repertoire holds over 85,000 distinct CDR3 sequences, with roughly an eighth as singletons. Material: whole blood, obtained at baseline. The receptors here all came from an adult who was a healthcare worker with PCR-confirmed SARS-CoV-2 infection or an uninfected control (not recorded which).

The gene calls are TRBV20-1 and TRBJ2-7; 12 bases are shared with TRBD2. V was pared by 8 bases and J by 7 bases, with 9 bases of the junction left unmatched. Germline loops: CDR1 DFQATT, CDR2 SNEGSKA (reference sequence). The CDR3 is 13 amino acids. The CDR3 bases are TGCAGTACTCTAGCGGGGGGGACGGATGAGCAGTACTTC. Translation gives CSTLAGGTDEQYF.

This clonotype was found many times. J is TRBJ2-5 and V is TRBV5-1; perhaps D is TRBD1 or TRBD2 (7 bases each). V shed 7 bases and J shed 4 bases, with 17 bases lying between them. Germline V gene data show CDR1 as SGHRS and CDR2 as YFSETQ. The CDR3 length is 14 residues. This chain's CDR3 is CASAQGRAGETQYF. Written as DNA, the CDR3 is TGCGCCAGCGCACAGGGGAGGGCAGGAGAGACCCAGTACTTC.

The chain links TRBV25-1 to TRBJ1-3; a weak D match, TRBD1 (5 bases). V shed 1 base and J shed 0 bases, with 13 bases lying between them. Germline V lookup: CDR1 MGHDK, CDR2 SYGVNS. The CDR3 spans 17 residues. The CDR3 region has the DNA TGTGCCAGCAGTGAATGGGGGATCTTGGGCTCTGGAAACACCATATATTTT. Amino acid sequence: CASSEWGILGSGNTIYF.

This CDR3 reads CASSGYLGQGETEAFF. In nucleotides, the CDR3 is TGCGCCAGCAGCGGCTACTTGGGACAGGGAGAGACTGAAGCTTTCTTT. V usage is TRBV5-1 and J usage is TRBJ1-1; 9 bases are a match to TRBD1. Germline V gives CDR1 SGHRS, CDR2 YFSETQ. The CDR3 has 16 residues. J gave up 5 bases and V 4 bases, and 12 bases lay outside the gene matches.

The CDR3, as DNA: TGCGCCAGCAGCTTGACTAGCGGGGGCCCTGGGGAGCAGTACTTC. Translating gives CASSLTSGGPGEQYF. This sequence joins TRBV5-1 and TRBJ2-7, with 11 bases fitting TRBD2. The CDR3 runs 15 residues. CDR1 and CDR2 from the germline V gene are SGHRS and YFSETQ. Unmatched junction bases numbered 7, after V lost 1 base and J lost 7 bases.

The chain joins TRBV7-9 to TRBJ2-1; a weak D match, TRBD2 (5 bases). The germline V gene encodes CDR1 SEHNR and CDR2 FQNEAQ (reference sequence). This CDR3 is built from 18 residues. Between the trimmed V and J ends, which lost 5 bases and 8 bases, there was a span of 28 bases. This CDR3 is CASSSPRLWLAIGDEQFF. The CDR3 DNA reads as TGTGCCAGCAGCAGCCCTAGGTTGTGGCTAGCAATAGGCGATGAGCAGTTCTTC.

This clonotype was detected only a few times. The chain links TRBV4-2 to TRBJ1-1; D gene ambiguous. Per the germline V gene, CDR1 is LGHNA and CDR2 is YNFKEQ. V gave up 0 bases and J gave up 0 bases, with 11 bases separating them. This CDR3 is 16 amino acids long. The CDR3 DNA reads as TGTGCCAGCAGCCAAGACTCCTGGGCAGTGAACACTGAAGCTTTCTTT. Translation gives CASSQDSWAVNTEAFF.

The rearrangement links TRBV6-6 to TRBJ2-7; the D gene is possibly TRBD1 (6 bases). CDR1 is MNHNY and CDR2 is SVGAGI in the germline V gene (reference sequence). CDR3 length: 15 residues. Trimming shortened V by 6 bases and J by 1 base, and 16 bases separated the two germline ends. CDR3 sequence (DNA): TGTGCCAGCAGCCCGACAGGTACTATTTCCTACGAGCAGTACTTC. Translating it yields CASSPTGTISYEQYF.

This clonotype was detected only a few times. This chain joins TRBV7-9 and TRBJ2-7; 7 nucleotides agree with TRBD1. Germline-derived CDR1 and CDR2 are SEHNR and FQNEAQ (reference sequence). This CDR3 has 14 residues. After removal of 4 bases from V and 2 bases from J, the junction contained 5 bases not matched to a gene. The CDR3 coding sequence is TGTGCCAGCAGCTCAGGGACAGAAGCCTACGAGCAGTACTTC. This sequence encodes CASSSGTEAYEQYF. Drawing the rest from reference TRBV7-9 and TRBJ2-7, the complete variable domain is DTGVSQNPRHKITKRGQNVTFRCDPISEHNRLYWYRQTLGQGPEFLTYFQNEAQLEKSRLLSDRFSAERPKGSFSTLEIQRTEQGDSAMYLCASSSGTEAYEQYFGPGTRLTVT.

This clonotype was counted ten times or more. The chain couples TRBV7-6 to TRBJ2-2, with a tentative D call TRBD2 (5 bases). The CDR3 consists of 13 residues. V lost 5 bases and J lost 7, with 11 bases in between. Germline values: CDR1 SGHVS, CDR2 FNYEAQ. Here the CDR3 reads CASSPSGFGELFF. CDR3 nucleotides: TGTGCCAGCAGCCCGTCGGGGTTCGGGGAGCTGTTTTTT.

This rearrangement joins TRBV20-1 to TRBJ2-1; 10 nucleotides agree with TRBD2. Germline loops: CDR1 DFQATT, CDR2 SNEGSKA (reference sequence). V was clipped by 5 bases and J by 7 bases; unmatched bases: 14. The CDR3 totals 16 residues. CDR3 loop: CSAPLKSGRAGNEQFF. Here the CDR3 DNA reads TGCAGTGCTCCCCTGAAAAGCGGGAGGGCCGGGAATGAGCAGTTCTTC.

In its sample, this clonotype was seen a few times. The V call is TRBV20-1, the J call TRBJ1-2; D gene ambiguous. V lost 3 bases and J lost 1, with 6 bases in between. CDR3 length: 12 residues. Germline CDR1 and CDR2: DFQATT and SNEGSKA (reference sequence). The CDR3 nucleotides are TGCAGTGCTAGGGCCAGTAACTATGGCTACACCTTC. It encodes CSARASNYGYTF.

The V gene is TRBV5-1, the J gene TRBJ2-1, with 12 bases aligning to TRBD2. The V gene end was trimmed by 4 bases and the J gene end by 6 bases; junction bases not matched to a gene: 11. The CDR3 is made up of 17 amino acids. CDR1 is SGHRS, CDR2 YFSETQ, per germline. The CDR3 DNA is TGCGCCAGCAGCCGAGTGGGCGGACTAGCGGGATTCAATGAGCAGTTCTTC. Encoded protein: CASSRVGGLAGFNEQFF.

In this sample, this clonotype turned up once. It is unclear where the CDR3 begins or ends on the DNA, so no DNA is shown, and the CDR3 is as TCRdb lists it. The chain links TRBV2 to TRBJ2-7; the DNA was not used to check the table's D call, TRBD2. The CDR3 contains 14 residues when both ends are counted. Germline-derived CDR1 and CDR2 are SNHLY and FYNNEI. The CDR3 region is CASSVGEGTGDWYF.

This clonotype was counted between two and nine times. The chain recombines TRBV12-3 or TRBV12-4 with TRBJ1-1; D gene ambiguous. The V end lost 7 bases, the J end lost 5 bases, and 14 bases lay between the germline ends. The CDR3 has 13 amino acids. The CDR3 spells CASTESLLTEAFF. The DNA for the CDR3 is TGTGCCAGCACGGAAAGCCTTCTGACTGAAGCTTTCTTT.

This clonotype was seen ten or more times. The chain has TRBV7-2 and TRBJ2-1; 15 positions match TRBD2. In germline, CDR1 is SGHTA, CDR2 FQGNSA. The V segment lost 5 bases and the J segment 9 bases; nucleotides outside the gene matches: 8. The CDR3 is 16 amino acids. The CDR3 nucleotides read TGTGCCAGCAGCATGGGACTAGCGGGAGGAGCGGGTGAGCAGTTCTTC. It yields the protein CASSMGLAGGAGEQFF.

This clonotype occurred a few times. The CDR3 coding sequence is TGTGCCAGCAGTTTCTTGGCTGAACTACCTTTGGCCCACTTT. Its translation is CASSFLAELPLAHF. V gene TRBV28 combines with J gene TRBJ1-6, with unresolved D. V dropped 3 bases and J dropped 18 bases, with 21 bases sitting between them. This CDR3 is 14 amino acids long. Germline CDR1 MDHEN, CDR2 SYDVKM.

This clonotype appeared a few times. This sequence joins TRBV27 and TRBJ2-2, with D possibly TRBD1 on 6 matching bases. V was shortened by 6 bases and J by 4 bases, with 18 bases between the two germline ends. The CDR3 covers 16 residues. CDR1 is MNHEY and CDR2 is SMNVEV in the germline V gene (reference sequence). This chain's CDR3 is CASRRAGAQGTGELFF. CDR3 nucleotides: TGTGCCAGCAGGAGGGCCGGGGCACAGGGCACCGGGGAGCTGTTTTTT.

For the CDR3, the DNA is TGCAGTGCTAGAGACGAATCGGGCTACACCTTC. Its protein product is CSARDESGYTF. The gene calls are TRBV20-1 and TRBJ1-2; D remains unclear. CDR3 size: 11 residues. V lost 0 bases to trimming and J lost 8 bases, with 7 bases between them. Germline V gene lookup returns CDR1 DFQATT and CDR2 SNEGSKA (reference sequence).

The chain is built from TRBV24-1 and TRBJ2-2; D possibly corresponds to TRBD1 (6 bases). The CDR3 runs 15 residues. Germline-derived CDR1 and CDR2 are KGHDR and SFDVKD. V dropped 6 bases and J dropped 5 bases, with 15 bases sitting between them. The CDR3 DNA reads TGTGCCACCAGTCGGAAGGCAGGGGCAACCGGGGAGCTGTTTTTT. Its protein product is CATSRKAGATGELFF.

The chain carries TRBV9 and TRBJ2-7; D perhaps matches TRBD1 (5 bases). Germline CDR1 and CDR2: SGDLS and YYNGEE. The CDR3 consists of 14 residues. Trimming left V 4 bases short and J 0 bases short, with 11 bases between. This CDR3 is CASSLTESSYEQYF. The CDR3 region has the DNA TGTGCCAGCAGCCTGACAGAGAGCTCCTACGAGCAGTACTTC.

The gene calls are TRBV5-1 and TRBJ2-7, with 8 bases that match TRBD2. The CDR3 is made up of 15 amino acids. Germline CDR1 and CDR2: SGHRS and YFSETQ. With V trimmed by 1 base and J by 5 bases, 8 bases remained unmatched. The CDR3 region has the DNA TGCGCCAGCAGCTTGTTCCGGGGGGGCGACAACGAGCAGTACTTC. Its translation is CASSLFRGGDNEQYF.

The table lists this clonotype with a few counts. The J gene is TRBJ2-1, the V gene TRBV12-3 or TRBV12-4; 8 bases map to TRBD1. The CDR3 extends over 15 amino acids. With 5 bases clipped from V and 6 bases from J, the junction kept 9 bases outside the gene matches. CDR3 in amino acids: CASSPQGATGNEQFF. In DNA form, the CDR3 reads TGTGCCAGCAGTCCTCAGGGGGCGACGGGCAATGAGCAGTTCTTC.